One and the same sample provided the 23 T cell receptor beta chains below, sequenced in a study of Graves' ophthalmopathy and Graves' hyperthyroidism. For repertoire sequencing, the TCR beta CDR3 regions were amplified from RNA transcripts. HTBI primers were employed in first-round RT-PCR, then a second-round multiplex PCR followed. Each CDR3 protein is one row after TCRdb ran MiXCR on the multiplex PCR reads. The sample yields tens of thousands of distinct CDR3 sequences, roughly half seen once. What was sequenced was peripheral blood. The receptors here all came from an adult woman with Graves' ophthalmopathy.

This clonotype was recorded at least ten times. This chain joins TRBV7-6 and TRBJ1-3; TRBD1 is a possible D gene (5 bases). Between the trimmed V and J ends, which lost 0 bases and 0 bases, there was a span of 6 bases. Germline CDR1 reads SGHVS; CDR2 reads FNYEAQ. The length of the CDR3 is 15 residues. CDR3 in DNA: TGTGCCAGCAGCTTAGCTGGGGGCTCTGGAAACACCATATATTTT. It yields the protein CASSLAGGSGNTIYF. The entire variable domain, with the rest obtained from reference TRBV7-6 and TRBJ1-3, is as follows: GAGVSQSPRYKVTKRGQDVALRCDPISGHVSLYWYRQALGQGPEFLTYFNYEAQQDKSGLPNDRFSAERPEGSISTLTIQRTEQRDSAMYRCASSLAGGSGNTIYFGEGSWLTVV.

The chain joins TRBV7-7 to TRBJ2-7, with D perhaps matching TRBD2 (6 bases). Germline values: CDR1 SSHAT, CDR2 FNYEAQ (reference sequence). The CDR3 consists of 12 residues. The CDR3 reads CAARDASYEQYF. The CDR3 region has the DNA TGTGCTGCGCGGGACGCTTCCTACGAGCAGTACTTC.

Remarks on this clonotype: Being one base from a much bigger clone, this may be a read error. The chain is built from TRBV25-1 and TRBJ2-7, with TRBD2 identical over 9 bases. Trimming cost V 5 bases and J 3 bases; bases outside gene matches: 8. The CDR3 is 15 residues long. CDR1 and CDR2 (germline): MGHDK, SYGVNS. The CDR3 protein is CASSLKTSGDYEQYF. CDR3 nucleotides: TGTGCCAGCAGTTTAAAGACTAGCGGAGACTACGAGCAGTACTTC.

The sample holds many counts of this clonotype. The chain couples TRBV6-2 or TRBV6-3 to TRBJ2-5; D is possibly TRBD2 (5 bases). Per germline, CDR1 MNHEY and CDR2 SVGEGT. The CDR3 totals 13 residues. Trimming took off 5 bases at V and 7 bases at J, with 14 bases between the two ends. The CDR3 nucleotides are TGTGCCAGCAGTCCGTCGCACCGGGGGACCCAGTACTTC. Translating it yields CASSPSHRGTQYF.

There are many counts of this clonotype. The chain combines TRBV4-3 with TRBJ2-3, with 7 bases lining up with TRBD2. CDR3 length equals 15 residues. V was clipped by 0 bases and J by 10 bases; unmatched bases: 10. The germline V gene encodes CDR1 LGHNA and CDR2 YSLEER. CDR3 sequence reads: CASSQEGRGSAAQYF. CDR3 sequence (DNA): TGCGCCAGCAGCCAAGAGGGGAGGGGCTCGGCGGCGCAGTATTTT.

The chain combines TRBV12-3 or TRBV12-4 with TRBJ2-7; no clear D. Trimming pared 8 bases from V and 2 bases from J, leaving 16 bases between. The CDR3 totals 14 residues. CDR3 coding DNA: TGTGCCAGCGGCCAATCAGCGTCTACCTACGAGCAGTACTTC. This encodes CASGQSASTYEQYF.

This clonotype was recorded many times. This chain uses TRBV11-2 with TRBJ2-7, with TRBD2 matching over 8 bases. Germline V CDR1 and CDR2: SGHAT, FQNNGV. J lost 4 bases, V lost 4 bases, and 15 bases had no gene match. The CDR3 totals 17 residues. Here the CDR3 DNA reads TGTGCCAGCAGCTCCCTGAGTATCGGGAGGGCCGAATACGAGCAGTACTTC. Translating it yields CASSSLSIGRAEYEQYF.

The rearrangement links TRBV19 to TRBJ2-1, with D perhaps being TRBD1 or TRBD2 (5 bases each). Trimming left V 1 base short and J 8 bases short, with 6 bases between. The CDR3 extends over 12 amino acids. CDR1 and CDR2 from the germline V gene are LNHDA and SQIVND (reference sequence). The CDR3 region has the DNA TGTGCCAGTAGTATAGGAGGGGATGAGCAGTTCTTC. Translating gives CASSIGGDEQFF.

This clonotype was seen repeatedly, ten times or more. This sequence joins TRBV20-1 and TRBJ2-3; D remains unclear. Germline values: CDR1 DFQATT, CDR2 SNEGSKA (reference sequence). V shed 4 bases and J shed 5 bases, with 13 bases lying between them. The CDR3 totals 13 residues. CDR3 bases: TGCAGTGCTACAAGCGCGACGGGAGATACGCAGTATTTT. This sequence encodes CSATSATGDTQYF.

This clonotype is medium-sized in the sample. This chain uses TRBV7-2 with TRBJ1-6; D is perhaps TRBD1 (6 bases). V gave up 1 base and J gave up 9 bases, with 13 bases separating them. This CDR3 region has 15 residues. The germline gives CDR1 SGHTA, CDR2 FQGNSA. The CDR3 reads CASSLVGGQGSPLHF. In nucleotides, the CDR3 is TGTGCCAGCAGCTTAGTAGGGGGTCAGGGTTCACCCCTCCACTTT.

With respect to this clonotype: The junction and the germline gene differ at one end; a read error may be behind it. CDR3 in amino acids: CASQIWMNTEACF. As DNA, the CDR3 is TGTGCCAGCCAAATTTGGATGAACACTGAAGCTTGCTTT. The rearrangement uses TRBV5-6 and TRBJ1-1; D is uncertain. CDR1 is SGHDT and CDR2 is YYEEEE in the germline V gene. The CDR3 is made up of 13 amino acids.

Notes on this clonotype: An end of the junction does not agree with germline; a read error may underlie this. V is TRBV7-3 and J is TRBJ2-6, with TRBD1 matching 7 bases. Germline CDR1 and CDR2: SGHTA and FQGTGA. The CDR3 totals 17 residues. The CDR3 DNA sequence: TGTGCCGGCAGTCCGACAGGGAACCCCTCTGGGGCCAACGTCCTAACTTTC. Protein product: CAGSPTGNPSGANVLTF.

The rearrangement links TRBV5-6 to TRBJ2-7; weak D call: TRBD1 (5 bases). From germline, CDR1 is SGHDT and CDR2 YYEEEE. This CDR3 contains 14 residues. The V end was cut by 1 base, the J end by 7 bases, with 15 bases between. CDR3 region: CASSLWPGNREQYF. Written as DNA, the CDR3 is TGTGCCAGCAGCTTGTGGCCAGGGAACAGGGAGCAGTACTTC.

This clonotype was counted many times. The chain joins TRBV19 to TRBJ2-1; D possibly corresponds to TRBD2 (6 bases). Germline V gene sequence: CDR1 LNHDA, CDR2 SQIVND (reference sequence). V lost 5 bases and J lost 12, with 26 bases in between. This CDR3 spans 16 amino acids. CDR3 sequence reads: CASSHRGTSAIIGQFF. CDR3 DNA: TGTGCCAGTAGTCACCGCGGGACTTCGGCAATTATAGGGCAGTTCTTC.

This sequence joins TRBV7-9 and TRBJ1-2, with D possibly TRBD1 on 5 matching bases. With 8 bases removed from V and 8 bases from J, the gap between germline ends came to 18 bases. The germline CDR1 and CDR2 sequences are SEHNR and FQNEAQ (reference sequence). The CDR3 is made up of 13 amino acids. CDR3 protein: CASGGRPGGGYTF. CDR3 nucleotides: TGTGCCAGCGGGGGACGCCCGGGAGGAGGCTACACCTTC.

The V call is TRBV15, the J call TRBJ2-2; D unresolved. The germline V gene has CDR1 LNHNV and CDR2 YYDKDF (reference sequence). This CDR3 is 12 amino acids long. V lost 3 bases to trimming and J lost 5 bases, with 4 bases between them. CDR3 protein: CATSRRTGELFF. CDR3 in DNA: TGTGCCACCAGCAGGAGGACCGGGGAGCTGTTTTTT.

This clonotype was detected many times. The rearrangement joins TRBV9 to TRBJ1-1; D is uncertain. Germline loops: CDR1 SGDLS, CDR2 YYNGEE. V was pared by 2 bases and J by 1 base, with 18 bases between. CDR3 length equals 17 residues. The chain's CDR3 is CASSVFRRPERNTEAFF. The CDR3 coding sequence is TGTGCCAGCAGCGTCTTCCGGAGGCCGGAGAGGAACACTGAAGCTTTCTTT.

This clonotype came up many times. V gene TRBV5-1 combines with J gene TRBJ1-4; the D is unclear. The germline V gene has CDR1 SGHRS and CDR2 YFSETQ. This CDR3 is 15 amino acids long. V lost 2 bases to trimming and J lost 3 bases, with 11 bases between them. In DNA form, the CDR3 reads TGCGCCAGCAGCTTCAACGCCGTGGCTAATGAAAAACTGTTTTTT. This encodes CASSFNAVANEKLFF.

This clonotype has ten or more counts. The V call is TRBV6-6, the J call TRBJ2-3, with D uncertain. Germline CDR1 reads MNHNY; CDR2 reads SVGAGI (reference sequence). This CDR3 contains 14 residues. With 6 bases removed from V and 10 bases from J, the gap between germline ends came to 20 bases. Here the CDR3 DNA reads TGTGCCAGCAGAAATGGGCCGAGCAGGATGGCGCAGTATTTT. Translating gives CASRNGPSRMAQYF.

Comments on this clonotype: The conserved final phenylalanine or tryptophan is absent from the CDR3, which likely points to a read error. J is TRBJ1-6 and V is TRBV12-3 or TRBV12-4, with TRBD1 as a possible D gene (6 bases). The CDR3 has 14 amino acids. The germline V and J ends were trimmed by 5 bases and 7 bases, with 12 bases remaining between them. CDR3 region: CASSVRTVNSPLHC. The DNA for the CDR3 is TGTGCCAGCAGTGTCAGGACAGTGAATTCACCCCTCCACTGT.

The chain recombines TRBV19 with TRBJ1-1, with TRBD1 matching 11 bases. With V trimmed by 5 bases and J by 8 bases, 13 bases remained unmatched. The CDR3 is 16 amino acids. Per germline, CDR1 LNHDA and CDR2 SQIVND (reference sequence). The DNA for the CDR3 is TGTGCCAGTAGTCTAACCGGGACAGGGGGATTATCGGAAGCTTTCTTT. It codes for CASSLTGTGGLSEAFF.

Concerning this clonotype itself: It is unclear where the CDR3 begins or ends on the DNA, so no DNA is shown, and the CDR3 is as TCRdb lists it. The rearrangement joins TRBV5-4 to TRBJ2-1; the D call in the table, TRBD2, was not verified against the DNA. Germline CDR1 reads SGHNT; CDR2 reads YYREEE (reference sequence). With termini counted, the CDR3 has 19 amino acids. The CDR3 here is CASSFYICSASGHYKEQFF.

About this clonotype itself: A much larger clone differs from this one at a single base, so this may be a read error. The CDR3 does not end in the conserved phenylalanine or tryptophan, so this is likely a read error. This chain links TRBV30 with TRBJ1-2; D is perhaps TRBD1 (6 bases). This CDR3 region has 13 residues. The V and J ends lost 4 bases and 4 bases respectively, with 13 bases between them. In germline, CDR1 is GTSNPN, CDR2 SVGIG (reference sequence). CDR3 residues: CAWNRLTGYGYTS. In DNA, the CDR3 is TGTGCCTGGAACCGCCTGACAGGCTATGGCTACACCTCC.